This TCR beta chain was sequenced during a study of CD8+CD57+ T cells in acquired aplastic anemia. An expansion of CD8+CD57+ cells by flow cytometry had been shown in patients chosen for sequencing. The patients all had a severe acquired aplastic anemia diagnosis. Patients were untreated when blood was sampled. Notes on the study in general: Patients and controls shared 25 to 35 CD8+ CDR3 sequences, highly expressed in patients.

TCR beta VDJ combinations and CDR3 sequences were profiled from genomic DNA. TCRdb reprocessed the reads with MiXCR, giving one entry per CDR3 protein. The sample lists about 290,000 distinct CDR3 sequences; 50% to 65% were seen once. Per germline, CDR1 SGHDT and CDR2 YYEEEE. The CDR3 totals 15 residues. The ends lost 5 bases at V and 5 bases at J; junction bases unmatched: 13. In this sample, this clonotype turned up many times. Its antigen is unidentified. This chain joins TRBV5-6 and TRBJ2-7, with TRBD1 matching over 7 bases. Sequenced material: sorted CD4+, CD8+, or CD8+CD57+ T cells (not recorded which) from PBMCs. The TCR was taken from a human donor with aplastic anemia. The CDR3 region is CASSTRGHAGDEQYF. CDR3 DNA sequence: TGTGCCAGCAGTACGAGGGGGCATGCCGGGGACGAGCAGTACTTC.